These 11 T cell receptor beta chains were all obtained from the same sample, sequenced in a study of blood T cell repertoires in COVID-19. Clones were read by immunoSEQ multiplex PCR, and TCRdb kept only the in-frame ones, dropping some. The table includes about 360,000 clones, 80% to 90% detected once. Input material: peripheral blood. The source of these receptors is a woman aged 55-69 years with COVID-19, enrolled during active disease.

This clone was recorded once. V gene TRBV19 combines with J gene TRBJ2-1, with TRBD1 as a possible D gene (5 bases). Germline V gene sequence: CDR1 LNHDA, CDR2 SQIVND (reference sequence). V was cut by 4 bases and J by 4 bases, with 14 bases left in between. The CDR3 is 15 amino acids. This CDR3 is CASSSRQKIYNEQFF. The CDR3 coding sequence is TGTGCCAGTAGTAGCCGACAGAAGATTTACAATGAGCAGTTCTTC. The variable domain in full, with the rest retrieved from reference TRBV19 and TRBJ2-1, is DGGITQSPKYLFRKEGQNVTLSCEQNLNHDAMYWYRQDPGQGLRLIYYSQIVNDFQKGDIAEGYSVSREKKESFPLTVTSAQKNPTAFYLCASSSRQKIYNEQFFGPGTRLTVL.

The chain links TRBV5-1 to TRBJ1-3; 8 positions agree with TRBD1. The junction had 3 bases not matched to a gene; V was cut back by 0 bases and J by 4 bases. This CDR3 region has 15 residues. Germline values: CDR1 SGHRS, CDR2 YFSETQ. The CDR3 coding sequence is TGCGCCAGCAGCTTGGGGACAGGGTTCGGAAACACCATATATTTT. Its protein is CASSLGTGFGNTIYF.

There are a few counts of this clone. The chain employs TRBV6-4 and TRBJ2-3; possible D gene TRBD2, 6 bases. The germline V gene encodes CDR1 MRHNA and CDR2 SNTAGT. The CDR3 runs to 15 residues. With 5 bases removed from V and 1 base from J, the gap between germline ends came to 13 bases. The CDR3 DNA follows: TGTGCCAGCAGTCCCGGGACTCTGGGCACAGATACGCAGTATTTT. This encodes CASSPGTLGTDTQYF.

For the CDR3, the DNA is TGTGCCAGTAGTATGCGCGGGACCCCAGCCGGGGAGAAGACCCAGTACTTC. Translating it yields CASSMRGTPAGEKTQYF. This chain joins TRBV19 and TRBJ2-5, with D possibly matching TRBD2 (6 bases). The V and J ends lost 3 bases and 6 bases respectively, with 23 bases between them. CDR3 size: 17 residues. Germline V CDR1 and CDR2: LNHDA, SQIVND (reference sequence).

This chain joins TRBV7-9 and TRBJ2-3, with D possibly being TRBD1 (6 bases). The CDR3 has 16 residues. The ends were cut back, 4 bases at V and 3 bases at J, with 17 bases in the middle. CDR1 and CDR2 from the germline V gene are SEHNR and FQNEAQ (reference sequence). The CDR3 sequence is CASSSREGDGTDTQYF. For the CDR3, the DNA is TGTGCCAGCAGCTCAAGAGAGGGGGATGGGACAGATACGCAGTATTTT.

The V call is TRBV4-1, the J call TRBJ1-6; 8 bases map to TRBD1. Germline assignment: CDR1 MGHRA and CDR2 YSYEKL. CDR3 length equals 15 residues. J lost 7 bases, V lost 3 bases, and 5 bases had no gene match. CDR3 bases: TGCGCCAGCAGCCACAGGACAGGGAGGAATTCACCCCTCCACTTT. Protein product: CASSHRTGRNSPLHF.

The chain has TRBV7-3 and TRBJ2-1; 15 nucleotides match TRBD2. The ends lost 5 bases at V and 7 bases at J; junction bases unmatched: 6. Germline V gene data show CDR1 as SGHTA and CDR2 as FQGTGA. The CDR3 runs to 16 residues. CDR3 region: CASSAQGLAGGNEQFF. In DNA form, the CDR3 reads TGTGCCAGCAGCGCGCAGGGACTAGCGGGGGGTAATGAGCAGTTCTTC.

J is TRBJ2-2 and V is TRBV2; D is unresolved. Per germline, CDR1 SNHLY and CDR2 FYNNEI. V lost 4 bases and J 7 bases, leaving 10 bases between the germline ends. This CDR3 region has 13 residues. The CDR3 is CASSAVWSGELFF. CDR3 DNA: TGTGCCAGCAGTGCGGTCTGGAGCGGGGAGCTGTTTTTT.

The chain employs TRBV6-2 or TRBV6-3 and TRBJ1-2; 11 positions match TRBD1. V lost 5 bases, J lost 6 bases, and 8 bases stayed unmatched. This CDR3 region has 15 residues. Germline loops: CDR1 MNHEY, CDR2 SVGEGT. CDR3 sequence: CASSTTDRGPDGYTF. CDR3 bases: TGTGCCAGCAGTACGACGGACAGGGGGCCTGATGGCTACACCTTC.

CDR3 residues: CASSLDQGFGTEAFF. The CDR3 nucleotides are TGCGCCAGCAGCTTAGACCAGGGATTTGGAACTGAAGCTTTCTTT. V usage is TRBV5-1 and J usage is TRBJ1-1; D is perhaps TRBD1 (5 bases). V was shortened by 2 bases and J by 5 bases, with 16 bases between the two germline ends. The CDR3 length is 15 residues. From germline, CDR1 is SGHRS and CDR2 YFSETQ.

J is TRBJ1-5 and V is TRBV6-6; the D is unclear. The V end lost 4 bases, the J end lost 1 base, and 11 bases lay between the germline ends. Per germline, CDR1 MNHNY and CDR2 SVGAGI (reference sequence). The length of the CDR3 is 15 residues. The CDR3 sequence is CASSSLGGSNQPQHF. In nucleotides, the CDR3 is TGTGCCAGCAGTTCTCTGGGCGGGAGCAATCAGCCCCAGCATTTT.